A single sample is the source of the 26 T cell receptor beta chains below, sequenced in a study of T cell repertoires in cytomegalovirus infection. For these receptors, no antigen is known. TCRdb analysed the reads with MiXCR anew, one entry per CDR3 protein. In the table there are a few hundred thousand distinct CDR3 sequences, roughly a third of which are singletons. This material consisted of cultured PBMCs, taken from culture after CMV antigen stimulation. These receptors all stem from a human donor in good health (CMV status not recorded). Some clones in this sample may be carry-over from other donors' samples.

This clonotype was counted between two and nine times. The V gene is TRBV3-1, the J gene TRBJ1-1; a possible D gene is TRBD1 (6 bases). Germline CDR1 LGHDT, CDR2 YNNKEL (reference sequence). V dropped 2 bases and J dropped 5 bases, with 12 bases sitting between them. This CDR3 contains 14 residues. CDR3 nucleotide sequence: TGTGCCAGCAGCCAATCAAATAGGGGGACTGAAGCTTTCTTT. It is translated as CASSQSNRGTEAFF.

V is TRBV11-1 and J is TRBJ2-7, with D unclear. V was shortened by 4 bases and J by 2 bases, with 18 bases between the two germline ends. The CDR3 runs 16 residues. Germline CDR1 is SGHAT and CDR2 is FQDESV (reference sequence). The CDR3 DNA reads as TGTGCCAGCAGCTCAAACCAGGCGCCTGGGACCTACGAGCAGTACTTC. Translated, it gives CASSSNQAPGTYEQYF.

To note about this clonotype: A much larger clone sits a single nucleotide away, making a read error possible. The rearrangement joins TRBV6-2 or TRBV6-3 to TRBJ2-3; TRBD2 matches at 10 bases. Germline CDR1 is MNHEY and CDR2 is SVGEGT. This CDR3 has 15 amino acids. The V segment lost 5 bases and the J segment 0 bases; nucleotides outside the gene matches: 2. The CDR3, as DNA: TGTGCCAGCAGTAAACTAGCGGGAAGCACAGATACGCAGTATTTT. It yields the protein CASSKLAGSTDTQYF.

This clonotype was observed at least ten times. The J gene is TRBJ2-6, the V gene TRBV19; D unclear. The CDR3 length is 13 residues. Per the germline V gene, CDR1 is LNHDA and CDR2 is SQIVND (reference sequence). The V and J ends lost 8 bases and 0 bases respectively, with 5 bases between them. The CDR3 is CASRSSGANVLTF. In nucleotides, the CDR3 is TGTGCCAGTCGGAGCTCTGGGGCCAACGTCCTGACTTTC. Drawing the rest from reference TRBV19 and TRBJ2-6, the complete variable domain is DGGITQSPKYLFRKEGQNVTLSCEQNLNHDAMYWYRQDPGQGLRLIYYSQIVNDFQKGDIAEGYSVSREKKESFPLTVTSAQKNPTAFYLCASRSSGANVLTFGAGSRLTVL.

The V gene is TRBV19, the J gene TRBJ1-2; D is undetermined. CDR1 and CDR2 from the germline V gene are LNHDA and SQIVND (reference sequence). The CDR3 runs 12 residues. V was trimmed by 6 bases and J by 8 bases, leaving 13 bases between them. The CDR3: CASSPFLGGYTF. The CDR3 region has the DNA TGTGCCAGTAGCCCCTTCCTGGGAGGCTACACCTTC.

This chain joins TRBV20-1 and TRBJ2-3; 7 nucleotides match TRBD2. Germline CDR1 is DFQATT and CDR2 is SNEGSKA (reference sequence). J was trimmed by 0 bases and V by 6 bases; bases with no gene match: 3. This CDR3 contains 13 residues. CDR3 nucleotides: TGCAGTGCCAGCGGGGATAGCACAGATACGCAGTATTTT. Protein: CSASGDSTDTQYF.

The sample holds one count of this clonotype. V is TRBV27 and J is TRBJ2-7; TRBD1 matches 8 bases. The CDR3 loop spans 14 amino acids. CDR1 and CDR2 (germline): MNHEY, SMNVEV (reference sequence). Germline trimming cut 5 bases from V and 4 bases from J; bases unmatched to any gene: 7. CDR3 in DNA: TGTGCCAGCAGTGTCGGGACAGGTGTGTACGAGCAGTACGTC. Translation gives CASSVGTGVYEQYV.

This chain connects TRBV19 to TRBJ2-3; 7 positions match TRBD2. In germline, CDR1 is LNHDA, CDR2 SQIVND (reference sequence). J lost 3 bases, V lost 5 bases, and 14 bases had no gene match. The CDR3 contains 17 residues. Here the CDR3 DNA reads TGTGCCAGTAGTCTACGCAAGCCCGGGACTACTACAGATACGCAGTATTTT. This codes for CASSLRKPGTTTDTQYF.

This clonotype was observed a handful of times. The chain combines TRBV6-1 with TRBJ2-7; no firm D call. The CDR3 consists of 14 residues. The ends were cut back, 3 bases at V and 3 bases at J, with 12 bases in the middle. Per the germline V gene, CDR1 is MNHNS and CDR2 is SASEGT. The chain's CDR3 is CASSEAPLGYEQYF. In nucleotides, the CDR3 is TGTGCCAGCAGTGAGGCCCCCCTTGGCTACGAGCAGTACTTC.

CDR3 protein: CASSYRGRTDTQYF. CDR3 nucleotide sequence: TGTGCCAGCAGTTACAGGGGTAGGACAGATACGCAGTATTTT. The chain couples TRBV6-6 to TRBJ2-3; D is perhaps TRBD1 (5 bases). Trimming took 2 bases from V and 3 from J, leaving 9 bases between them. The CDR3 is made up of 14 amino acids. Germline lookup yields CDR1 MNHNY and CDR2 SVGAGI (reference sequence).

V and J are TRBV24-1 and TRBJ2-1, with TRBD2 matching 11 bases. Trimming cost V 4 bases and J 8 bases; bases outside gene matches: 6. Germline V gene sequence: CDR1 KGHDR, CDR2 SFDVKD. This CDR3 region has 15 residues. The CDR3 region is CATSDPLAGGYEQFF. The CDR3 region has the DNA TGTGCCACCAGTGACCCCCTAGCGGGAGGTTATGAGCAGTTCTTC.

This chain connects TRBV29-1 to TRBJ2-5; 10 positions agree with TRBD1. This CDR3 has 14 residues. V lost 3 bases and J lost 5; bases outside the gene matches: 6. Germline CDR1 SQVTM, CDR2 ANQGSEA. The CDR3 DNA sequence: TGCAGCGTTGAGAGACAGGGGGCGGGGGAGACCCAGTACTTC. This codes for CSVERQGAGETQYF.

This clonotype has a count of ten or more. The chain combines TRBV7-2 with TRBJ2-5; TRBD2 agrees at 9 bases. The CDR3 has 16 residues. The germline gives CDR1 SGHTA, CDR2 FQGNSA. Germline trimming cut 3 bases from V and 4 bases from J; bases unmatched to any gene: 9. CDR3 sequence reads: CASSFRLAGTTETQYF. The CDR3 DNA sequence: TGTGCCAGCAGCTTCAGGCTAGCGGGGACAACAGAGACCCAGTACTTC. The variable domain in full, with the rest retrieved from reference TRBV7-2 and TRBJ2-5, is GAGVSQSPSNKVTEKGKDVELRCDPISGHTALYWYRQSLGQGLEFLIYFQGNSAPDKSGLPSDRFSAERTGGSVSTLTIQRTQQEDSAVYLCASSFRLAGTTETQYFGPGTRLLVL.

There are many counts of this clonotype. The J gene is TRBJ2-1, the V gene TRBV5-1; possibly TRBD2 for D (5 bases). CDR3 length equals 11 residues. V was cut by 7 bases and J by 7 bases, with 9 bases left in between. Germline assignment: CDR1 SGHRS and CDR2 YFSETQ. CDR3 bases: TGCGCCAGCGCCGCGGGTAATGAGCAGTTCTTC. Its translation: CASAAGNEQFF.

The chain is built from TRBV4-1 and TRBJ1-2; the match to TRBD1 covers 9 bases. Germline CDR1 is MGHRA and CDR2 is YSYEKL. The CDR3 loop spans 16 amino acids. Trimming at V came to 0 bases and at J to 6 bases, leaving 8 bases not matched to a gene. CDR3 sequence reads: CASSQEGTGIRDGYTF. The CDR3 nucleotides are TGCGCCAGCAGCCAAGAGGGGACAGGGATTCGGGATGGCTACACCTTC.

V usage is TRBV12-3 or TRBV12-4 and J usage is TRBJ2-3, with D hard to call. The CDR3 contains 16 residues. V shed 0 bases and J shed 0 bases, with 10 bases lying between them. In DNA form, the CDR3 reads TGTGCCAGCAGTTTAGCGCGTGGCCTTAGCACAGATACGCAGTATTTT. Translation gives CASSLARGLSTDTQYF.

This clonotype was observed a handful of times. V is TRBV5-1 and J is TRBJ1-2; TRBD1 aligns across 11 bases. Trimming took 4 bases from V and 7 from J; bases not matched to a gene: 6. CDR1 is SGHRS, CDR2 YFSETQ, per germline. The CDR3 contains 14 residues. CDR3 sequence reads: CASSEGQGAFGYTF. The CDR3 DNA reads as TGCGCCAGCAGCGAAGGACAGGGGGCCTTTGGCTACACCTTC.

This clonotype has just a few counts. The chain carries TRBV4-1 and TRBJ1-3; D ambiguous. The germline gives CDR1 MGHRA, CDR2 YSYEKL. This CDR3 is 15 amino acids long. V lost 2 bases, J lost 3 bases, and 11 bases lay in between. DNA for the CDR3: TGCGCCAGCAGCCAAATAGGGCCCCTTGGAAACACCATATATTTT. Encoded protein: CASSQIGPLGNTIYF.

This clonotype was seen a few times. V and J are TRBV12-3 or TRBV12-4 and TRBJ2-7, with D perhaps assigned TRBD1 or TRBD2 (5 bases each). V was cut by 6 bases and J by 4 bases, with 16 bases left in between. CDR3 length: 14 residues. CDR3 sequence: CASRPGTEAYEQYF. CDR3 nucleotide sequence: TGTGCCAGCAGGCCCGGGACGGAGGCGTACGAGCAGTACTTC.

CDR3 coding DNA: TGTGCCAGCAGCTTAGACTGGGCCAATGAGCAGTTCTTC. Translation gives CASSLDWANEQFF. V usage is TRBV7-2 and J usage is TRBJ2-1; D is undetermined. V was cut by 1 base and J by 6 bases, with 7 bases left in between. CDR3 size: 13 residues. Germline values: CDR1 SGHTA, CDR2 FQGNSA.

The chain uses TRBV7-2 and TRBJ2-5; no clear D. The CDR3 length is 14 residues. V gave up 1 base and J gave up 4 bases, with 10 bases separating them. Germline CDR1 is SGHTA and CDR2 is FQGNSA. The CDR3 nucleotides are TGTGCCAGCAGCTTAGTTTGGGTCAGAGAGACCCAGTACTTC. Translation gives CASSLVWVRETQYF.

The chain employs TRBV12-3 or TRBV12-4 and TRBJ2-1; 7 bases are a match to TRBD2. The CDR3 spans 20 residues. After removal of 8 bases from V and 4 bases from J, the junction contained 26 bases not matched to a gene. CDR3 nucleotides: TGTGCCAGCGGGGCTTACTCCTCTTGGACTAGGGTCCTGTTTTACAATGAGCAGTTCTTC. Its protein is CASGAYSSWTRVLFYNEQFF.

This chain joins TRBV10-2 and TRBJ2-7; no definite D call. CDR1 and CDR2 (germline): WSHSY, SAAADI. The CDR3 runs to 11 residues. Trimming shortened V by 2 bases and J by 5 bases, and 4 bases separated the two germline ends. In DNA, the CDR3 is TGCGCCAGCAGTGAGGGACACGAGCAGTACGTC. Its translation: CASSEGHEQYV.

This chain connects TRBV4-1 to TRBJ2-1; TRBD1 matches 7 bases. CDR1 is MGHRA and CDR2 is YSYEKL in the germline V gene. V was pared by 1 base and J by 7 bases, with 7 bases of the junction left unmatched. The CDR3 totals 15 residues. The CDR3 DNA sequence: TGCGCCAGCAGCCAAGGGTCCCGGGACAGAAATGAGCAGTTCTTC. It encodes CASSQGSRDRNEQFF.

The gene calls are TRBV15 and TRBJ2-5; D unclear. V dropped 1 base and J dropped 2 bases, with 2 bases sitting between them. The CDR3 covers 12 residues. The V gene's germline CDR1 is LNHNV and CDR2 YYDKDF (reference sequence). As DNA, the CDR3 is TGTGCCACCAGCAGAGCTCAAGAGACCCAGTACTTC. Its protein is CATSRAQETQYF.

The rearrangement links TRBV7-6 to TRBJ2-2; no reliable D call. This CDR3 has 16 residues. Trimming took 4 bases from V and 0 from J, leaving 12 bases between them. Looked up from germline, CDR1 is SGHVS and CDR2 is FNYEAQ. The DNA of the CDR3 is TGTGCCAGCAGCTCAACTACACGATCGAACACCGGGGAGCTGTTTTTT. This codes for CASSSTTRSNTGELFF.